In its sample, the clone carrying this TCR beta chain was seen a few times. This record belongs to a study of blood T cell repertoires in COVID-19. Across the whole study: COVID-19 samples from acute and convalescent phases originated in the United States, Italy and Spain. In each case, the material was cDNA or gDNA derived from T cells, B-cell-depleted T cells, or PBMCs.

CDR3 length: 14 amino acids. The V end was cut by 0 bases, the J end by 3 bases, with 8 bases between. Germline V lookup: CDR1 MGHRA, CDR2 YSYEKL. Recovered Cohort 3 donors showed two negative PCRs, clearance, or symptom resolution. Some clones are missing from TCRdb's copy, which holds only in-frame ones; the method was immunoSEQ multiplex PCR. The sample records 150,000 to 200,000 clones, around four fifths being singletons. The chain carries TRBV4-1 and TRBJ2-5; D call uncertain. Material: PBMCs or T cells enriched from blood (not recorded which). The clonotype comes from a woman between 45 and 60 years old who had recovered from COVID-19. In DNA form, the CDR3 reads TGCGCCAGCAGCCAAGATGGTCCGGAAGAGACCCAGTACTTC. This gives the protein CASSQDGPEETQYF.